This T cell receptor beta chain was documented in a study of control samples from healthy donors and cancer patients. Germline V lookup: CDR1 SGHRS, CDR2 YFSETQ. There are 17 residues in the CDR3. V gave up 2 bases and J gave up 3 bases; unmatched junction bases: 13. The repertoire was sequenced with immunoSEQ multiplex PCR; TCRdb's copy has only in-frame clones and lacks some. This table has roughly 48,000 clones, around 90% appearing once. This receptor was obtained from a woman aged 40 to 50 with head and neck cancer. Sequences were obtained from PBMCs. The chain has TRBV5-1 and TRBJ2-7; 8 nucleotides line up with TRBD1. The CDR3 DNA sequence: TGCGCCAGCAGCTTTGGGACAGGAACGGGTTCTATCTACGAGCAGTACTTC. It encodes CASSFGTGTGSIYEQYF.